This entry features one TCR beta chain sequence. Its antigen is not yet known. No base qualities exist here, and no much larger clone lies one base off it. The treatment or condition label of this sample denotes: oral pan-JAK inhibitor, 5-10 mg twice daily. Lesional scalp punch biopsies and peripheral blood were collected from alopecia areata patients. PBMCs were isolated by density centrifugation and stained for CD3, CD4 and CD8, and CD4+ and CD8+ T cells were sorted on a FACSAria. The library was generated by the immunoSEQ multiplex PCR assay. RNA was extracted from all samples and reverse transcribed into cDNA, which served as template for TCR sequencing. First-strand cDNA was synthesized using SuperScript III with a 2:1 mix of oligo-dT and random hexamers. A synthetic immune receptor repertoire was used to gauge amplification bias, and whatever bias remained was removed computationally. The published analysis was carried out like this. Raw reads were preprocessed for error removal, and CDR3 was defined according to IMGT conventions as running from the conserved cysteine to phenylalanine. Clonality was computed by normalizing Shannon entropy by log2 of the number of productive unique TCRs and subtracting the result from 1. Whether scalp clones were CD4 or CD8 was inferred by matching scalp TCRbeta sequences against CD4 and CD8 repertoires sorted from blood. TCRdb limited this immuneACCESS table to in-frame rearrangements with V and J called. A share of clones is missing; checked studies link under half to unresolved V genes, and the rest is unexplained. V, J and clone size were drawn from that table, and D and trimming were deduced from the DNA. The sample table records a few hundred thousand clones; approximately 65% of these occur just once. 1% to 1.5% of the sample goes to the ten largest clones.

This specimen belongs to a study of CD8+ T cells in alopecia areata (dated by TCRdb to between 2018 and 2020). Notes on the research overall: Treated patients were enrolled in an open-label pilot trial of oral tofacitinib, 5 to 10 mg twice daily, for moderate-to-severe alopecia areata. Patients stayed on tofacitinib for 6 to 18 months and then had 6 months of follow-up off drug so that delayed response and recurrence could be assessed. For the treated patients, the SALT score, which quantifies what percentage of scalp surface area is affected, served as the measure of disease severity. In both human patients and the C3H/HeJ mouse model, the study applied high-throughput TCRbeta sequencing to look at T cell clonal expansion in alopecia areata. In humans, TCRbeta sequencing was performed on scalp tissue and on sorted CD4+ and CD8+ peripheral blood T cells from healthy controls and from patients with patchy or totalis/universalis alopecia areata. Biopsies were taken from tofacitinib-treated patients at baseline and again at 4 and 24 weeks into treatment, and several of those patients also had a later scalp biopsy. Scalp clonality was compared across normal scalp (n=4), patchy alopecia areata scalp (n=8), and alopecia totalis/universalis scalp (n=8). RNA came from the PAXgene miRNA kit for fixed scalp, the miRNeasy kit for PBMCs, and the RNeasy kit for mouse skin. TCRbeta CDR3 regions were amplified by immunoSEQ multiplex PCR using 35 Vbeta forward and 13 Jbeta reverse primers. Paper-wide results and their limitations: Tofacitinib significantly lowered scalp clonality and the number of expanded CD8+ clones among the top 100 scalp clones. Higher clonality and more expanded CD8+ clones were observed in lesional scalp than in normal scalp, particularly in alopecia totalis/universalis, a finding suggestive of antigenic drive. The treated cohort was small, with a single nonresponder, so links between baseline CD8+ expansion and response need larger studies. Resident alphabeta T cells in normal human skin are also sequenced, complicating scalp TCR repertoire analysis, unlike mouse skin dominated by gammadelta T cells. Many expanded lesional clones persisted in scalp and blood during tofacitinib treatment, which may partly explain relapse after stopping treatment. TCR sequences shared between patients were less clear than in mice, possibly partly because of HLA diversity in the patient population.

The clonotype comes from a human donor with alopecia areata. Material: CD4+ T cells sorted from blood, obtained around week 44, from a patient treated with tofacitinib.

The DNA sequence is given as TGTGCCAGCTTAGGCGGGGGCTTCACAGATACGCAGTATTTT. The encoded protein is CASLGGGFTDTQYF. The chain employs TRBV25-1 and TRBJ2-3; 7 matching bases give a weak D call of TRBD2. According to the germline V gene, CDR1 reads MGHDK and CDR2 reads SYGVNS. Cut back by 8 bases and 2 bases, the V and J ends lie 14 bases apart. The CDR3 runs 14 amino acids, cysteine and phenylalanine included. Just CDR3 DNA is preserved here, 42 bases in frame from base 1.